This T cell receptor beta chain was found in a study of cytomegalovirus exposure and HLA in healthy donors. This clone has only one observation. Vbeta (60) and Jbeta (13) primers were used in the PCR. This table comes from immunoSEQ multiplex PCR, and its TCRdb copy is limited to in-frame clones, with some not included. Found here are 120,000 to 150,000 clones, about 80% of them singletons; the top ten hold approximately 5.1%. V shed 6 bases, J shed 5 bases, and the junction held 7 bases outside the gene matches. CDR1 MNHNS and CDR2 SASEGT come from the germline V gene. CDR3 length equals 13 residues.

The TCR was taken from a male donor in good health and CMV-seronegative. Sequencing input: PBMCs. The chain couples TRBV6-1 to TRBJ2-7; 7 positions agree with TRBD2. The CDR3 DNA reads TGTGCCAGCAGGTGGGAGGGGCGGCACGAGCAGTACTTC. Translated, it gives CASRWEGRHEQYF.